This T cell receptor (beta chain) was profiled in a study of T cells in Graves' hyperthyroidism and ophthalmopathy. There are 17 residues in the CDR3. Germline lookup yields CDR1 KGHSH and CDR2 LQKENI. The ends lost 0 bases at V and 4 bases at J; junction bases unmatched: 9. Using RNA transcripts as the source, TCR beta CDR3 regions were amplified. Carried out on the TCR CDR3, a first-round RT-PCR used the HTBI primer set. TCRdb fed the multiplex PCR reads into MiXCR, producing one record per CDR3 protein. The sample yields about 560,000 distinct CDR3 sequences, approximately 14% seen once. The sequenced sample was blood. The chain uses TRBV18 and TRBJ2-4, with 7 bases fitting TRBD2. The origin of this receptor is a woman in her twenties or thirties with Graves' hyperthyroidism. The DNA for the CDR3 is TGTGCCAGCTCACCACCGCGACTAGCAGATTATAAAAACATTCAGTACTTC. Protein: CASSPPRLADYKNIQYF.